The present entry profiles one T cell receptor (beta chain) with its context. The sample holds one count of this clone. The target of this receptor is not known. Qualities for individual bases were not recorded, and no much larger clone is one base off. These data come from a study of shared clonotypes between healthy human individuals (dated by TCRdb to the early 2020s). About the investigation overall: A couple of women and a few men aged 18 to 49 years were included in the cohort. Between about 0.9 and 9 billion PBMCs per donor were obtained by leukapheresis. Libraries were prepared and TCR repertoires were sequenced by different laboratories using diverse techniques, in order to increase sequencing depth and limit assay-specific biases. For each donor, three plates each were used for CD4 naive and CD4 memory, two plates were used for CD8 naive, and one plate was used for CD8 memory. The study deeply sequenced blood TCR repertoires of about 5 healthy adults to estimate repertoire size and the extent of clonotype sharing between individuals.

For the CD8 naive samples, CD45RO-negative cells were positively selected for CCR7, yielding a CD45RA+CCR7+ population from which TemRA cells were excluded. Donors were healthy HIV-negative adults with no recently reported acute infections or vaccinations. Every donor was a Caucasian adult living in Nashville, Tennessee, USA. Blood was obtained by leukapheresis, after which PBMCs were separated by Ficoll-Histopaque density gradient centrifugation and cryopreserved in liquid nitrogen vapor phase. Analytical flow cytometry was used to check the purity and quantity of every magnetically sorted T cell population. Each sorted fraction had its genomic DNA isolated and then quantified by UV absorbance on a Nanodrop 2000c. Using the deep immunoSEQ assay, TCR CDR3 regions were amplified from genomic DNA by multiplex PCR. Genomic DNA extracted from each cell subset was distributed evenly over all wells of several immunoSEQ 96-well plates, and each plate served as one replicate. For sorted subsets, roughly 200 ng of genomic DNA, equivalent to around 30,000 T cell genomes, went into each replicate PCR. Purified libraries were quantified with a Qubit 3.0 fluorometer, sized on a Bioanalyzer 2100, and re-quantified with the KAPA Library Quantification kit. Each immunoSEQ 96-well plate was sequenced on its own single-read 150-cycle Illumina NextSeq 550 flow cell. Turning to the authors' computational methods: The immunoSEQ output contained only junctional sequences without quality scores, so filtering could not match that applied to full-length reads. Sequences were annotated with PyIR, a Python wrapper for IgBLAST v1.9, using IMGT germline references to assign V/J genes and CDR3. Reads with weak V/J assignments (E-value above 1e-6), missing CDR3, stop codons, out-of-frame junctions, or ambiguous translated residues were removed. V3J clonotypes were defined as sequences sharing an identical inferred V gene, J gene, and CDR3 amino acid sequence. The percentage overlap between two repertoires was calculated by dividing the number of shared unique clonotypes by the size of the smaller repertoire. RTK rarefaction, the Chao1 estimator, and Recon v2.1 estimates of unobserved clonotypes were used to assess repertoire richness. OLGA was used to compute generation probabilities for all TCRbeta clonotypes that the gDNA method yielded from a handful of donors. TCRdb mirrors the immuneACCESS table, restricted to in-frame sequences. Some clones are absent from its copies; in checked studies, under half trace to an unresolved V gene, and the reason for the others is unknown. V and J calls and clone size are as listed in that table; D and trimming were resolved from the DNA. The sample table contains about 2.2 million clones; only one count was recorded for 85% to 95% of them. Of the sample, less than 2% falls within the top ten clones.

What the research found in general, with its limitations: Naive subsets generally had larger estimated clonotype richness than memory subsets did. When several donors were compared, the shared fraction of clonotypes was about 5.5% for naive CD4, 3.5% to 4% for naive CD8, about 2.4% for memory CD4, and under 0.5% for memory CD8. Pairwise subsampling led to the expectation that sequencing depth would affect the degree of clonotype sharing among donors. Even with the large sequencing depth, rarefaction of the sorted-subset datasets indicated that sequencing was incomplete. The small number of donors limited the genetic and exposure-history diversity represented. Sampling was restricted to blood, and TCR repertoires in tissues likely differ from the TCR repertoires found in blood. Higher generation probabilities were observed for clonotypes shared by all four sorted-subset donors than for non-shared clonotypes.

CDR1 and CDR2 are read off the germline V gene as MDHEN and SYDVKM. V loses 5 bases of germline sequence and J loses 0 bases, and the interval between the two ends is 13 bases. From cysteine to phenylalanine, the CDR3 is 15 amino acids long. Only CDR3 DNA remains: 45 bases, in frame from the first base. Sequencing used naive CD8+ T cells from PBMCs. According to the study, the label for this sample's cell subset or site signals: CD45RA+CCR7+. This receptor was obtained from a young man in good health. Some clones in this sample may be carry-over from other donors' samples. Recombination connected TRBV28 to TRBJ1-2; the D segment cannot be called with confidence. The nucleotide sequence is TGTGCCAGCAGTCCACATGGCCCAGCTAACTATGGCTACACCTTC. This yields the protein CASSPHGPANYGYTF.